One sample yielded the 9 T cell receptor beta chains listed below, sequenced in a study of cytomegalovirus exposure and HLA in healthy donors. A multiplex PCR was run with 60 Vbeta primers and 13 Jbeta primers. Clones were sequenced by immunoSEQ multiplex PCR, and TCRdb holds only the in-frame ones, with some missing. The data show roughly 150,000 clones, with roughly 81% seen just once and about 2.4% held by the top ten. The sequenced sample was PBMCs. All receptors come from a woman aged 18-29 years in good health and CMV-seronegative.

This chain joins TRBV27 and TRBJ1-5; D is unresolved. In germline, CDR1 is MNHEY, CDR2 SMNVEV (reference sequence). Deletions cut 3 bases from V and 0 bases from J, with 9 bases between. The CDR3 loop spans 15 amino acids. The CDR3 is CASSLFSDSNQPQHF. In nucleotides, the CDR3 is TGTGCCAGCAGTTTGTTTAGTGATAGCAATCAGCCCCAGCATTTT.

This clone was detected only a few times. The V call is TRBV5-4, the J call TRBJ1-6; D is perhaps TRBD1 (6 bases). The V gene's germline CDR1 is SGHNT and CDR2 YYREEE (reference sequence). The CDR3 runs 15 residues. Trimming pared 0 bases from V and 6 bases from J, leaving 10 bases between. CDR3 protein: CASSLAGGPNSPLHF. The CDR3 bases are TGTGCCAGCAGCTTGGCCGGGGGGCCTAATTCACCCCTCCACTTT.

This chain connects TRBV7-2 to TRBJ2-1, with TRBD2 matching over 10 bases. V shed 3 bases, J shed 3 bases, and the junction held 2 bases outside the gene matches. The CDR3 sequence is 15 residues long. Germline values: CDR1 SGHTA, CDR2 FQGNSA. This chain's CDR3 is CASSFGLADYNEQFF. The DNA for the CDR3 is TGTGCCAGCAGCTTCGGACTAGCGGACTACAATGAGCAGTTCTTC.

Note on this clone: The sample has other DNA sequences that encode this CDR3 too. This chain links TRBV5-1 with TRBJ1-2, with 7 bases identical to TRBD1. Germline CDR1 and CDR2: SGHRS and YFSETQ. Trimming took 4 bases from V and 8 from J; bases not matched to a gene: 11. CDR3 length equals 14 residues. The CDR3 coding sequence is TGCGCCAGCAGCCTTCCGACAGGGCTTGACGGCTACACCTTC. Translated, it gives CASSLPTGLDGYTF.

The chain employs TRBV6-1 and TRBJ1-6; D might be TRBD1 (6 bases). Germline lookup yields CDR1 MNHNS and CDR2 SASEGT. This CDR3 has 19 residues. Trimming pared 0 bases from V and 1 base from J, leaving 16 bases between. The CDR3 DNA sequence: TGTGCCAGCAGTGAAGCGGGGGGGCCAGGAGGATCCTATAATTCACCCCTCCACTTT. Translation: CASSEAGGPGGSYNSPLHF.

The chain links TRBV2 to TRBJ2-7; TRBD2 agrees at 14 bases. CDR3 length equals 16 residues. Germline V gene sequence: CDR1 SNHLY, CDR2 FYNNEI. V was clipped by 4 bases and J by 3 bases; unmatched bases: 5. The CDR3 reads CASSGGLAGGLYEQYF. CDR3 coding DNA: TGTGCCAGCAGTGGAGGACTAGCGGGGGGCCTCTACGAGCAGTACTTC.

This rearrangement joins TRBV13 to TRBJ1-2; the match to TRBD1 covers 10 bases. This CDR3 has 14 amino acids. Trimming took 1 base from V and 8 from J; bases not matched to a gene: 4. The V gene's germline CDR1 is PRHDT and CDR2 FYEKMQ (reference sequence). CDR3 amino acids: CASSLEGTGVGYTF. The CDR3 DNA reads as TGTGCCAGCAGCTTAGAGGGGACAGGGGTAGGCTACACCTTC.

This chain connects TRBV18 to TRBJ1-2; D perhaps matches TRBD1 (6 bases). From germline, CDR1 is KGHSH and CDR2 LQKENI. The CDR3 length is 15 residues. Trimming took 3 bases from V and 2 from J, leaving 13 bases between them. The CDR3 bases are TGTGCCAGCTCACCTACCGGGACACTGAACTATGGCTACACCTTC. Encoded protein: CASSPTGTLNYGYTF.

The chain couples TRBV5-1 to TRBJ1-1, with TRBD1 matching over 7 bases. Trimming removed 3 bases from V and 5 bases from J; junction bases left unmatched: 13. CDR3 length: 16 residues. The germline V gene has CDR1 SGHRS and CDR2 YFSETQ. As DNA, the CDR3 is TGCGCCAGCAGCTGGGGCCCCACAGGGGTAGGGACTGAAGCTTTCTTT. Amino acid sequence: CASSWGPTGVGTEAFF.